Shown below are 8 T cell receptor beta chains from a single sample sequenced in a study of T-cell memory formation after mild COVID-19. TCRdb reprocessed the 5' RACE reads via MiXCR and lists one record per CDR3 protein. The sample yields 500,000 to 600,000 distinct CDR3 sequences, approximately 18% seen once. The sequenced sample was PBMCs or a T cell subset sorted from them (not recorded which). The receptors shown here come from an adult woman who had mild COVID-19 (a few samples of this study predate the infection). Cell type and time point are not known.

The CDR3 sequence: CATSRVAGRDTEAFF. The CDR3 bases are TGTGCCACCAGCAGAGTTGCAGGTCGGGACACTGAAGCTTTCTTT. The rearrangement uses TRBV15 and TRBJ1-1; D not resolved. The CDR3 runs to 15 residues. Per the germline V gene, CDR1 is LNHNV and CDR2 is YYDKDF (reference sequence). The V end was cut by 1 base, the J end by 3 bases, with 12 bases between. The complete variable domain, with remaining parts taken from reference TRBV15 and TRBJ1-1, reads DAMVIQNPRYQVTQFGKPVTLSCSQTLNHNVMYWYQQKSSQAPKLLFHYYDKDFNNEADTPDNFQSRRPNTSFCFLDIRSPGLGDTAMYLCATSRVAGRDTEAFFGQGTRLTVV.

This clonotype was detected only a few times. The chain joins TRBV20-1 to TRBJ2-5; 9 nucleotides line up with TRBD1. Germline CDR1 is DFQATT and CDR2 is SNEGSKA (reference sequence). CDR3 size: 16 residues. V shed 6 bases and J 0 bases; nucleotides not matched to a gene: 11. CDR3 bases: TGCAGTGCGCCTAACAGGGGGCAAGGGTACCAAGAGACCCAGTACTTC. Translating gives CSAPNRGQGYQETQYF.

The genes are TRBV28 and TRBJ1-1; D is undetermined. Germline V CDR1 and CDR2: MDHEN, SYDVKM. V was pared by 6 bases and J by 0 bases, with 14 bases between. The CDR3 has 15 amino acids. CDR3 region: CASSPDGYMNTEAFF. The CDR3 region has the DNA TGTGCCAGCAGCCCGGACGGATACATGAACACTGAAGCTTTCTTT.

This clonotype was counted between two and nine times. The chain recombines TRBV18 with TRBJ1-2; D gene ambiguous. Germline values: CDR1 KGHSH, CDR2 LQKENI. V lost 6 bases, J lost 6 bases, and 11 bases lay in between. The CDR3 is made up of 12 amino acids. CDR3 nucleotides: TGTGCCAGCTCCCCCCGGGAGGATGGCTACACCTTC. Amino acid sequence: CASSPREDGYTF.

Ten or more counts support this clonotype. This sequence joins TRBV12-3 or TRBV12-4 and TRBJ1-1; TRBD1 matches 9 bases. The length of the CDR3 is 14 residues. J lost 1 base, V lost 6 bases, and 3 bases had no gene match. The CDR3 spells CASSKGQGNTEAFF. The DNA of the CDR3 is TGTGCCAGCAGCAAGGGACAGGGGAACACTGAAGCTTTCTTT.

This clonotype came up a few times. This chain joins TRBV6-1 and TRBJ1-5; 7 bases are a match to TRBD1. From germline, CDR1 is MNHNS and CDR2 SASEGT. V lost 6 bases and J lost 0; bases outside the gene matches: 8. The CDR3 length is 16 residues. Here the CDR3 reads CASSITGVNSNQPQHF. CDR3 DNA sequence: TGTGCCAGCAGCATTACAGGGGTCAATAGCAATCAGCCCCAGCATTTT.

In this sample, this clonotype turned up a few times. CDR3 region: CASSLRTDSNYGYTF. The DNA of the CDR3 is TGCGCCAGCAGCCTCAGGACAGATTCTAACTATGGCTACACCTTC. The V and J genes are TRBV4-1 and TRBJ1-2; possibly TRBD1 for D (6 bases). This CDR3 region has 15 residues. The germline V and J ends were trimmed by 4 bases and 0 bases, with 12 bases remaining between them. Germline V gene lookup returns CDR1 MGHRA and CDR2 YSYEKL.

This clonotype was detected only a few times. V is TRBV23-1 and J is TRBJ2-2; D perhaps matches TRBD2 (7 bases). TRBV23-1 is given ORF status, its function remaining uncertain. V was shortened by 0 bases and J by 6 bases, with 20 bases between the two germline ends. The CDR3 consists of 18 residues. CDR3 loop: CASSQSKSRGALAGELFF. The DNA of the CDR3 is TGCGCCAGCAGTCAATCGAAAAGTCGGGGGGCTTTGGCCGGGGAGCTGTTTTTT.